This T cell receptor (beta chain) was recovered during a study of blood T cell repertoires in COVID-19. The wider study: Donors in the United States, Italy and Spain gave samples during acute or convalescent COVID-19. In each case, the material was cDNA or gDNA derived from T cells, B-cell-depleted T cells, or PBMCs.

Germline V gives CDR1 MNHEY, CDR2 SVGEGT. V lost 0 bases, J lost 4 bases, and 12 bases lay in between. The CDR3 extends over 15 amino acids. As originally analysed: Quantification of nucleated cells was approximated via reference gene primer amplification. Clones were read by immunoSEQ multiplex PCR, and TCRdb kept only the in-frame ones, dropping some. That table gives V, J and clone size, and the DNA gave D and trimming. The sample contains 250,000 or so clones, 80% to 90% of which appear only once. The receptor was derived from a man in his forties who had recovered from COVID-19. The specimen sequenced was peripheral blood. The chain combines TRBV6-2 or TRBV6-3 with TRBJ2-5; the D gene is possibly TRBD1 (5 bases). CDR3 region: CASSYSRQSRETQYF. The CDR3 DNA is TGTGCCAGCAGTTACTCTCGACAGTCTCGAGAGACCCAGTACTTC.